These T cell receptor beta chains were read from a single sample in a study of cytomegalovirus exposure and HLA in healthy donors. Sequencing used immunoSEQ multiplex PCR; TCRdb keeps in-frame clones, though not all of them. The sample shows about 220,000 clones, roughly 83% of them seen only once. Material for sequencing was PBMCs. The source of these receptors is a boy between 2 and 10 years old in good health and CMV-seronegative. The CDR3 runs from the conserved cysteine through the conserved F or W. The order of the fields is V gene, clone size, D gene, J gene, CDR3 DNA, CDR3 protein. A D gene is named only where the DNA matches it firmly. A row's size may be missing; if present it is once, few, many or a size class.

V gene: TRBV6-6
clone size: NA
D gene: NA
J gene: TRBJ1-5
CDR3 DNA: TGTGCCAGCAGTCTGACAGCGGGCGATCAGCCCCAGCATTTT
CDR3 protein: CASSLTAGDQPQHF

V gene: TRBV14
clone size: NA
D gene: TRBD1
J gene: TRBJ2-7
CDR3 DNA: TGTGCCAGCAGCCTATACCGGGACAGGGGCAACGAGCAGTACTTC
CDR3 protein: CASSLYRDRGNEQYF

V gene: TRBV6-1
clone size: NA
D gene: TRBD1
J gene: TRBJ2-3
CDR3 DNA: TGTGCCAGCAGTGGGCAGGGGGCAGATACGCAGTATTTT
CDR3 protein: CASSGQGADTQYF

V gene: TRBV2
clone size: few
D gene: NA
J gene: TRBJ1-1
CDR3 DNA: TGTGCCAGCTTTGAACATTTGAACACTGAAGCTTTCTTT
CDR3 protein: CASFEHLNTEAFF

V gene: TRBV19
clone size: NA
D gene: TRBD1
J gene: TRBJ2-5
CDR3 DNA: TGTGCCAGTAGTCCGGGACAGGGTAGTTACGAGACCCAGTACTTC
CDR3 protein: CASSPGQGSYETQYF

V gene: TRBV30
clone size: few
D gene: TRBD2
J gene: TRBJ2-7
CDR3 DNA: TGTGCCTGGAGTTTTAGCGGGAGCTACGAGCAGTACTTC
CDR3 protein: CAWSFSGSYEQYF

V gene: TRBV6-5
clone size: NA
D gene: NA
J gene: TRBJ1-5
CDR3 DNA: TGTGCCAGCAGTGATAGTTTCAATCAGCCCCAGCATTTT
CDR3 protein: CASSDSFNQPQHF

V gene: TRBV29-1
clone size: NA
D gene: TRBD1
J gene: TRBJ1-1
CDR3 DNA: TGCAGCGTTGAAGAAACAGGGGGCGTAAACACTGAAGCTTTCTTT
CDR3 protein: CSVEETGGVNTEAFF

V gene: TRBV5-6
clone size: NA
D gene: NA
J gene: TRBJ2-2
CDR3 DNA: TGTGCCAGCAGCGGAGGGGGGGCCGGGGAGCTGTTTTTT
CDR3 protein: CASSGGGAGELFF

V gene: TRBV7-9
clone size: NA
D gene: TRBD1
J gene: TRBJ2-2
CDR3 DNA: TGTGCCAGCAGGATTCAGGGGGATAACACCGGGGAGCTGTTTTTT
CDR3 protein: CASRIQGDNTGELFF

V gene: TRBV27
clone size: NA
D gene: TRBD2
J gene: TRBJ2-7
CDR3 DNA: TGTGCCAGCAGTTCCGCCTTTTCGCGGGGGGGTTCCTACGAGCAGTACTTC
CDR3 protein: CASSSAFSRGGSYEQYF

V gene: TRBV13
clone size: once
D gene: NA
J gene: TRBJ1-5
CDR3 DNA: TGTGCCAGCAGTTTAGCCCTACTAACAAGAGGCAATCAGCCCCAGCATTTT
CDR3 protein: CASSLALLTRGNQPQHF

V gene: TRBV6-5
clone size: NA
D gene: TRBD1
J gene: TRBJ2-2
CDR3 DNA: TGTGCCAGCAGTTACGGGACAGGGCGGACCGGGGAGCTGTTTTTT
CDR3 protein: CASSYGTGRTGELFF

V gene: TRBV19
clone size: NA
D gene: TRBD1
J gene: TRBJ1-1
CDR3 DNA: TGTGCCAGTAGTATGCTTTGGGGACAGGGTAACACTGAAGCTTTCTTT
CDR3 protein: CASSMLWGQGNTEAFF

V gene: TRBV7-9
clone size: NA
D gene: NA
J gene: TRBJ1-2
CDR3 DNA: TGTGCCAGCAGCTTTGGAGGCGGGCACTATGGCTACACCTTC
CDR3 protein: CASSFGGGHYGYTF

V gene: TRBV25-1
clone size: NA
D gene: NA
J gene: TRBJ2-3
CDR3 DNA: TGTGCCAGCAGTGACCCGGACGCAGGGCGCCCAGATACGCAGTATTTT
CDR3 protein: CASSDPDAGRPDTQYF

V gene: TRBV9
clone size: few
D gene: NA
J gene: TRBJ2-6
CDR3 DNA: TGTGCCAGCAGCCTCCCGGGAGCCAACGTCCTGACTTTC
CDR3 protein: CASSLPGANVLTF

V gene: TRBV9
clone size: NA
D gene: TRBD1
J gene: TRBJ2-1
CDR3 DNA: TGTGCCAGCAGCGTAGCTACGGGGACAGCGAGGGAATCCTACAATGAGCAGTTCTTC
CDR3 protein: CASSVATGTARESYNEQFF

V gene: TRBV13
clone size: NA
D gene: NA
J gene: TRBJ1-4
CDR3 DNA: TGTGCCAGCAGCTTAGGGCAGTTTAATGAAAAACTGTTTTTT
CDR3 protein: CASSLGQFNEKLFF

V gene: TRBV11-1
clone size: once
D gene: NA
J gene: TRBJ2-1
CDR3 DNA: TGTGCCAGCACCGGCCTAGGGGGGGGAGAGCAGTTCTTC
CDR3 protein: CASTGLGGGEQFF

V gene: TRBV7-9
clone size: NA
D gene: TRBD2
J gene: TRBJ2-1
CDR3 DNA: TGTGCCAGCAGCTCGGGACTAGTGAACGTGGGTGAGCAGTTCTTC
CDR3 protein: CASSSGLVNVGEQFF

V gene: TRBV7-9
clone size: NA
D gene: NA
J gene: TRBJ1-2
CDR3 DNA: TGTGCCAGCAGCCCAGGCTACGGATATGGCTACACCTTC
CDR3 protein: CASSPGYGYGYTF

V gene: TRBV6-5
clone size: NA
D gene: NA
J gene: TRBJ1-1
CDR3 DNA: TGTGCCTCGCTAAGGGAGGGAAAAGCTTTCTTT
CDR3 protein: CASLREGKAFF

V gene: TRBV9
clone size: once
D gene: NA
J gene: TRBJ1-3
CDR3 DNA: TGTGCCAGCAGCGACCTGATGACAGCCTCTGGAAACACCATATATTTT
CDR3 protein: CASSDLMTASGNTIYF

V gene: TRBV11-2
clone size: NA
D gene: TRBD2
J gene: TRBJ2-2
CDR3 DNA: TGTGCCAGCAGCTCTCCGGGACTAGCGGGACCGAACACCGGGGAGCTGTTTTTT
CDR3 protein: CASSSPGLAGPNTGELFF

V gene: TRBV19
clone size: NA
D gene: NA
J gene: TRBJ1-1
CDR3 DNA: TGTGCCAGTAGTATAGACCGGGACACGGGAGCTTTCTTT
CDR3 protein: CASSIDRDTGAFF

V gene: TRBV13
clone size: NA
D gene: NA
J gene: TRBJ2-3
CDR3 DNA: TGTGCCAGCAGCCCCCCTCGGACAGATACGCAGTATTTT
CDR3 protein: CASSPPRTDTQYF

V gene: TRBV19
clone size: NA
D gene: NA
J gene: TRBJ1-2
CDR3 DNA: TGTGCCAGTAGTAGGGAGGGCTATGGCTACACCTTC
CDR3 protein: CASSREGYGYTF

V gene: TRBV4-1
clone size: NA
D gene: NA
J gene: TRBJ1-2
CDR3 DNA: TGCGCCAGCAGCCAAGATCCGTACATCCACACCTTC
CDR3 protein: CASSQDPYIHTF

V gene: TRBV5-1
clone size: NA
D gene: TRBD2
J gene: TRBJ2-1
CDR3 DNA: TGCGCCAGCAGCTTGGGGCCGGGACTAGCGGGGGGCCCTTCCTCCTACAATGAGCAGTTCTTC
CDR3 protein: CASSLGPGLAGGPSSYNEQFF

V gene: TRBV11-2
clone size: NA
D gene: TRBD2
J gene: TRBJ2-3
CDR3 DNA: TGTGCCAGCAGCTCGGGGACTATCACAGATACGCAGTATTTT
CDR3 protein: CASSSGTITDTQYF

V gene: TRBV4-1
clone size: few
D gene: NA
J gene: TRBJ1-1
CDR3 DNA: TGCGCCAGCAGTCTAGTCGGGGGGGGTACTGAAGCTTTCTTT
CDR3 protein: CASSLVGGGTEAFF

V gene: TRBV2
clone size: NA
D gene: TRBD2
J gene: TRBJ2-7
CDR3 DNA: TGTGCCAGCAGTGAGGGGCGGGAGTTCGCCTACGAGCAGTACTTC
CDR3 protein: CASSEGREFAYEQYF

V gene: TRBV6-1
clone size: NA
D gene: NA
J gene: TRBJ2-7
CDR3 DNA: TGTGCCAGCACCGGACAGAGTAAATACGAGCAGTACTTC
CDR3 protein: CASTGQSKYEQYF

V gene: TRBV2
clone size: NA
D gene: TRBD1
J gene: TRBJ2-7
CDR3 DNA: TGTGCCAGCAGGGGCACAGGGGGCCAGGAGCGTAGGGAGCAGTACTTC
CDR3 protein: CASRGTGGQERREQYF

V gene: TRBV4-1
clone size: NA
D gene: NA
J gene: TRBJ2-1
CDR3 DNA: TGCGCCAGCAGCCAAGACGGGACTTACACCTACAATGAGCAGTTCTTC
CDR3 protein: CASSQDGTYTYNEQFF

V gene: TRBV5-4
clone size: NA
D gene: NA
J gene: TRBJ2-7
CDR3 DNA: TGTGCCAGCAGCTCCCAGGGAGGGGGAACCTACGAGCAGTACTTC
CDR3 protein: CASSSQGGGTYEQYF

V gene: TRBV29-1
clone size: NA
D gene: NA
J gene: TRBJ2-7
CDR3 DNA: TGCAGCGTTGTGAAAATGGGGCGGTCATCCTACGAGCAGTACTTC
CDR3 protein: CSVVKMGRSSYEQYF

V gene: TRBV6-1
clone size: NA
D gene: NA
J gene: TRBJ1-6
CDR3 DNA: TGTGCCAGCATTCTTAGGACAGATGGCAATTCACCCCTCCACTTT
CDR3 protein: CASILRTDGNSPLHF

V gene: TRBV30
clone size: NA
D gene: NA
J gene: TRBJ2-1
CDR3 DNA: TGTGCCTGGAGGGCGGTCAGCTCCGAGCAGTTCTTC
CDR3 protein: CAWRAVSSEQFF

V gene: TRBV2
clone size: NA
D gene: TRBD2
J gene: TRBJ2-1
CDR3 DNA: TGTGCCAGCAGTCGGACTAGCGGGGGGGCTGGGGAGCAGTTCTTC
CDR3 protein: CASSRTSGGAGEQFF

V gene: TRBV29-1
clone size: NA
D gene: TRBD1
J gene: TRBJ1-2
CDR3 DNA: TGCAGCGTTGAAGCGCCGGGACAGCCTAACTATGGCTACACCTTC
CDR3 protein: CSVEAPGQPNYGYTF

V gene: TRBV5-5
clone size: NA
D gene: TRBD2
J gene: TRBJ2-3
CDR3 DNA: TGTGCCAGCAGCTTGGCGGGACTAGTTGGCACAGATACGCAGTATTTT
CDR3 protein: CASSLAGLVGTDTQYF

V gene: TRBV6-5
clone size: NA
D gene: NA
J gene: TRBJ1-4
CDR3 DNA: TGTGCCAGCAGTTGGACAGTAGCTGCAACTAATGAAAAACTGTTTTTT
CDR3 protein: CASSWTVAATNEKLFF

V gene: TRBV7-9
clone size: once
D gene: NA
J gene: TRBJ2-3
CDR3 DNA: TGTGCCAGCAGCTTAGTACGAGGGGGTGTCACAGATACGCAGTATTTT
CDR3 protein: CASSLVRGGVTDTQYF

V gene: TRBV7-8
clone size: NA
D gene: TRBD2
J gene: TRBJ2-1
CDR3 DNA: TGTGCCAGCAGCCCTCGGACTAGGTCCAACAATGAGCAGTTCTTC
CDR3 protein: CASSPRTRSNNEQFF

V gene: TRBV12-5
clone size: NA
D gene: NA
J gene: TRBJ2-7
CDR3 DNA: TGTGCTAGTGGTCTTACAGGGCCGTCCTACGAGCAGTACTTC
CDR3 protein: CASGLTGPSYEQYF

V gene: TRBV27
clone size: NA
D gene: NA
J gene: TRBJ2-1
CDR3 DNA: TGTGCCAGCAGTCCCTACCCACCCTACAATGAGCAGTTCTTC
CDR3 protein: CASSPYPPYNEQFF

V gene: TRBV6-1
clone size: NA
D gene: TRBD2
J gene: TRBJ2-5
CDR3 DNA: TGTGCCAGCAGTGAAGGTGGTAGCGGGGCTTGGGAGACCCAGTACTTC
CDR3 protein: CASSEGGSGAWETQYF

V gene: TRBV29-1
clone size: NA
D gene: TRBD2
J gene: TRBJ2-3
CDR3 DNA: TGCAGCGCCGAGGGCGGGGGGGGACTTAACACAGATACGCAGTATTTT
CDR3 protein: CSAEGGGGLNTDTQYF

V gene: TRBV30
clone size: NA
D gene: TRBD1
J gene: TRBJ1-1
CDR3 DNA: TGTGCCTGGAGTGTAGCAGGGGGGAACACTGAAGCTTTCTTT
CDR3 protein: CAWSVAGGNTEAFF

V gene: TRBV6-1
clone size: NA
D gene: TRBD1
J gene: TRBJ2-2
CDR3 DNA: TGTGCCAGCAGTGAGGACAGGGCGACCGGGGAGCTGTTTTTT
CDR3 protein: CASSEDRATGELFF

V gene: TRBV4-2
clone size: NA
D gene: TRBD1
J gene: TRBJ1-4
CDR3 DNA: TGTGCCAGCAGCCAAGAAGGGACAGGGGGCAATGAAAAACTGTTTTTT
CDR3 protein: CASSQEGTGGNEKLFF

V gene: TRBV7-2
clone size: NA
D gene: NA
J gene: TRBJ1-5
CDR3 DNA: TGTGCCAGCAGCTTAGTTCCAACCAGGTGGAGGGAAAGGGATCAGCCCCAGCATTTT
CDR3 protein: CASSLVPTRWRERDQPQHF

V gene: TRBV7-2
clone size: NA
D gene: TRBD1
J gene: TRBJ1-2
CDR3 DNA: TGTGCCAGCAGCCAGGACAGGGGCGGGCCGAGGGGCTACACCTTC
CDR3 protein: CASSQDRGGPRGYTF

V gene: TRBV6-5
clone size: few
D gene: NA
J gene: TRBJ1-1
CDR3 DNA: TGTGCCAGCAGAACCTATACAGGGGAAGCTTTCTTT
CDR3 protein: CASRTYTGEAFF

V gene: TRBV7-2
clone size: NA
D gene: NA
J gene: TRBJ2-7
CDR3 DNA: TGTGCCAGCAGCCGTAGGGGGTCCTACGAGCAGTACTTC
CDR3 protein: CASSRRGSYEQYF

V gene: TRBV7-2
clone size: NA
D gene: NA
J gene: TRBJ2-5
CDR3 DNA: TGTGCCAGCAGCTTACGGGGAGAGACCCAGTACTTC
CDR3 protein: CASSLRGETQYF

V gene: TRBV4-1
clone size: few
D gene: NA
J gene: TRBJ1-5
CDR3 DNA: TGCGCCAGCAGCCAAGGGGGGCTTGGGCAGCCCCAGCATTTT
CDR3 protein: CASSQGGLGQPQHF

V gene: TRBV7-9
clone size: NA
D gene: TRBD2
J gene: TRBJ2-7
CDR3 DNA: TGTGCCAGCAGCTTAGAAGTGGGAGGGGAGCAGTACTTC
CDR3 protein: CASSLEVGGEQYF